Below, 26 T cell receptor beta chains from the same sample are listed, as sequenced in a study of vaccination effects on CD4 cells after COVID-19. Data came from immunoSEQ multiplex PCR; TCRdb stores just in-frame clones and leaves some out. The table lists about 40,000 clones, 65% to 75% of them singletons. Antigens for these TCRs are unknown. Cultured cells yielded isolated CD4+ T cells after 10 days. Each person got two doses of an mRNA SARS-CoV-2 vaccine, BNT162b2 or mRNA-1273. This material consisted of CD4+ T cells from PBMCs cultured without peptide, taken after COVID-19 vaccination. Receptor source: a human donor who received a COVID-19 vaccine.

The chain joins TRBV29-1 to TRBJ1-1; D possibly corresponds to TRBD1 (5 bases). Germline CDR1 is SQVTM and CDR2 is ANQGSEA. Trimming took off 7 bases at V and 1 base at J, with 13 bases between the two ends. The CDR3 runs 13 residues. The CDR3 sequence: CSALGRANTEAFF. The DNA for the CDR3 is TGCAGCGCCCTGGGACGGGCGAACACTGAAGCTTTCTTT.

The V call is TRBV5-4, the J call TRBJ2-3; 7 bases align to TRBD2. Germline V lookup: CDR1 SGHNT, CDR2 YYREEE (reference sequence). The CDR3 is 17 residues long. After removal of 0 bases from V and 2 bases from J, the junction contained 9 bases not matched to a gene. The CDR3 bases are TGTGCCAGCAGCTTGGACGTCGCGGGGGACTACACAGATACGCAGTATTTT. Translated, it gives CASSLDVAGDYTDTQYF.

This clone was observed a few times. The gene calls are TRBV7-2 and TRBJ2-1, with a weak D call TRBD2 (5 bases). The CDR3 length is 13 residues. V was trimmed by 2 bases and J by 6 bases, leaving 8 bases between them. Germline assignment: CDR1 SGHTA and CDR2 FQGNSA. DNA for the CDR3: TGTGCCAGCAGCTTAAACCGGGGCAATGAGCAGTTCTTC. Translating it yields CASSLNRGNEQFF.

The chain is built from TRBV5-1 and TRBJ1-6, with TRBD1 identical over 8 bases. CDR1 and CDR2 from the germline V gene are SGHRS and YFSETQ. The CDR3 loop spans 16 amino acids. Germline trimming cut 4 bases from V and 9 bases from J; bases unmatched to any gene: 12. CDR3 residues: CASSQKAGTGFSPLHF. The CDR3 nucleotides are TGCGCCAGCAGCCAAAAAGCCGGGACAGGCTTTTCACCCCTCCACTTT.

The chain is built from TRBV24-1 and TRBJ1-1; D is unresolved. The CDR3 loop spans 16 amino acids. V gave up 8 bases and J gave up 3 bases, with 21 bases separating them. Germline V gene data show CDR1 as KGHDR and CDR2 as SFDVKD. The CDR3 region is CATKLSTYRDDTEAFF. CDR3 DNA: TGTGCCACCAAGCTCTCGACTTACCGAGATGACACTGAAGCTTTCTTT.

This chain connects TRBV21-1 to TRBJ2-4. TRBV21-1 is marked as a pseudogene. This CDR3 is built from 14 residues. As DNA, the CDR3 is TGTGCCAGCAGCGGCAGCCTAGCCAAAAACATTCAGTACTTC. It is translated as CASSGSLAKNIQYF.

This rearrangement joins TRBV25-1 to TRBJ2-3, with 7 bases that match TRBD1. Germline CDR1 and CDR2: MGHDK and SYGVNS. This CDR3 has 15 residues. The V segment lost 2 bases and the J segment 1 base; nucleotides outside the gene matches: 3. The CDR3 sequence is CASSEVTGRTDTQYF. DNA of the CDR3: TGTGCCAGCAGTGAAGTGACAGGGCGCACAGATACGCAGTATTTT.

This clone has a single count. This chain connects TRBV5-1 to TRBJ1-2; D unclear. CDR3 length: 14 amino acids. V was trimmed by 3 bases and J by 2 bases, leaving 11 bases between them. Germline V gene data show CDR1 as SGHRS and CDR2 as YFSETQ. This CDR3 reads CASSYEDGNYGYTF. In nucleotides, the CDR3 is TGCGCCAGCAGCTACGAGGACGGAAACTATGGCTACACCTTC.

This clone appeared a few times. The chain uses TRBV14 and TRBJ1-5; no clear D. V was pared by 3 bases and J by 0 bases, with 21 bases between. CDR3 size: 19 residues. Germline V gene lookup returns CDR1 SGHDN and CDR2 FVKESK. CDR3 residues: CASSHFRVPQIPSNQPQHF. The CDR3 region has the DNA TGTGCCAGCAGCCATTTTAGGGTCCCACAGATCCCTAGCAATCAGCCCCAGCATTTT. Complete variable domain (other parts from reference TRBV14 and TRBJ1-5): EAGVTQFPSHSVIEKGQTVTLRCDPISGHDNLYWYRRVMGKEIKFLLHFVKESKQDESGMPNNRFLAERTGGTYSTLKVQPAELEDSGVYFCASSHFRVPQIPSNQPQHFGDGTRLSIL.

The CDR3 loop reads CASSPRTAPNEQFF. CDR3 DNA sequence: TGTGCCAGCAGCCCCCGGACTGCCCCCAATGAGCAGTTCTTC. V usage is TRBV7-9 and J usage is TRBJ2-1, with a weak D call TRBD2 (5 bases). Germline loops: CDR1 SEHNR, CDR2 FQNEAQ (reference sequence). Between the trimmed V and J ends, which lost 5 bases and 6 bases, there was a span of 14 bases. This CDR3 has 14 residues. The whole variable domain, remainder taken from reference TRBV7-9 and TRBJ2-1, is DTGVSQNPRHKITKRGQNVTFRCDPISEHNRLYWYRQTLGQGPEFLTYFQNEAQLEKSRLLSDRFSAERPKGSFSTLEIQRTEQGDSAMYLCASSPRTAPNEQFFGPGTRLTVL.

The chain is built from TRBV19 and TRBJ1-3, with no clear D. The V gene lost 3 bases and the J gene lost 3 bases, with 9 bases spanning the gap. The germline gives CDR1 LNHDA, CDR2 SQIVND (reference sequence). The CDR3 sequence is 14 residues long. The CDR3 sequence is CASSMEAVGNTIYF. The CDR3 DNA sequence: TGTGCCAGTAGTATGGAGGCAGTTGGAAACACCATATATTTT.

The chain couples TRBV19 to TRBJ2-2; D is undetermined. V was cut by 5 bases and J by 2 bases, with 12 bases left in between. The CDR3 length is 15 residues. CDR1 is LNHDA and CDR2 is SQIVND in the germline V gene (reference sequence). This CDR3 is CASSHSGSNTGELFF. As DNA, the CDR3 is TGTGCCAGTAGTCACTCGGGCTCAAACACCGGGGAGCTGTTTTTT.

This clone has only a few counts. V and J are TRBV5-4 and TRBJ1-3, with D perhaps TRBD1 (5 bases). Germline V lookup: CDR1 SGHNT, CDR2 YYREEE (reference sequence). V was cut by 1 base and J by 1 base, with 12 bases left in between. The CDR3 is 16 residues long. CDR3 protein: CASSLPGDQSGNTIYF. The CDR3 DNA reads as TGTGCCAGCAGCTTGCCGGGGGACCAGTCTGGAAACACCATATATTTT.

The chain links TRBV6-5 to TRBJ2-7; TRBD1 matches at 9 bases. The CDR3 has 12 amino acids. Germline lookup yields CDR1 MNHEY and CDR2 SVGAGI. Losses at the gene ends were 8 bases for V and 4 bases for J; bases not matched to a gene: 3. The CDR3 sequence is CASWDRVYEQYF. The DNA of the CDR3 is TGTGCCAGCTGGGACAGGGTGTACGAGCAGTACTTC.

The chain recombines TRBV5-1 with TRBJ2-7, with 7 nucleotides matching TRBD2. The V gene end was trimmed by 0 bases and the J gene end by 4 bases; junction bases not matched to a gene: 10. The CDR3 loop spans 16 amino acids. Per the germline V gene, CDR1 is SGHRS and CDR2 is YFSETQ. DNA of the CDR3: TGCGCCAGCAGCTTGGCCTTGCGGGAGACAAGGTACGAGCAGTACTTC. It encodes CASSLALRETRYEQYF.

The CDR3 protein is CASRMGPGPEFHSPLHF. In DNA form, the CDR3 reads TGCGCCAGCAGGATGGGACCGGGGCCGGAATTCCATTCACCCCTCCACTTT. This chain joins TRBV4-1 and TRBJ1-6, with D tentatively TRBD1 (5 bases). Trimming stripped 6 bases from V and 8 bases from J, with 23 bases between. The CDR3 runs 17 residues. Germline assignment: CDR1 MGHRA and CDR2 YSYEKL.

This clone was seen a single time. The chain links TRBV2 to TRBJ1-1; D is unresolved. V was cut by 1 base and J by 4 bases, with 7 bases left in between. Germline CDR1 reads SNHLY; CDR2 reads FYNNEI. The CDR3 runs to 13 residues. CDR3 amino acids: CASSEGAGTEAFF. In nucleotides, the CDR3 is TGTGCCAGCAGTGAAGGGGCCGGCACTGAAGCTTTCTTT.

This clone was seen once. This chain uses TRBV6-5 with TRBJ1-5, with no clear D. CDR1 and CDR2 (germline): MNHEY, SVGAGI. V lost 5 bases to trimming and J lost 4 bases, with 9 bases between them. The CDR3 runs to 13 residues. CDR3 DNA: TGTGCCAGCAGTCACACCCTAAATCAGCCCCAGCATTTT. Protein product: CASSHTLNQPQHF.

This clone was seen a handful of times. This rearrangement joins TRBV5-8 to TRBJ2-7; D gene uncertain. The CDR3 is 11 amino acids. Trimming took off 4 bases at V and 1 base at J, with 3 bases between the two ends. Germline V gene data show CDR1 as SGHTS and CDR2 as YDEGEE. For the CDR3, the DNA is TGTGCCAGCAGCCGTTCCTACGAGCAGTACTTC. Translation: CASSRSYEQYF.

The chain uses TRBV21-1 and TRBJ1-2. TRBV21-1 is a pseudogene. This CDR3 is built from 18 residues. CDR3 sequence reads: CASSKVSFREGSNYGYTF. CDR3 nucleotides: TGTGCCAGCAGCAAAGTATCGTTCAGGGAGGGAAGTAACTATGGCTACACCTTC.

CDR3 protein: CAWRVGGNYGYTF. CDR3 nucleotides: TGTGCCTGGAGGGTAGGGGGAAACTATGGCTACACCTTC. V gene TRBV30 combines with J gene TRBJ1-2, with TRBD1 as a possible D gene (6 bases). Germline CDR1 GTSNPN, CDR2 SVGIG (reference sequence). V lost 3 bases to trimming and J lost 2 bases, with 10 bases between them. CDR3 length: 13 residues.

The chain carries TRBV3-1 (or the pseudogene TRBV3-2) and TRBJ2-5; TRBD2 might be the D (5 bases). With 4 bases removed from V and 0 bases from J, the gap between germline ends came to 18 bases. Germline CDR1 LGHDT, CDR2 YNNKEL (reference sequence). This CDR3 comprises 17 residues. The CDR3 sequence: CASSRGDKPGNQETQYF. CDR3 nucleotide sequence: TGTGCCAGCAGCCGAGGAGACAAACCGGGAAACCAAGAGACCCAGTACTTC.

The V and J genes are TRBV6-6 and TRBJ2-2, with D unclear. Looked up from germline, CDR1 is MNHNY and CDR2 is SVGAGI (reference sequence). V was pared by 6 bases and J by 3 bases, with 17 bases between. CDR3 length: 16 residues. The CDR3, as DNA: TGTGCCAGCAGACCGCTCGAACCCACAGACACCGGGGAGCTGTTTTTT. Amino acids: CASRPLEPTDTGELFF.

The chain employs TRBV7-2 and TRBJ2-7; 8 bases are a match to TRBD2. CDR1 and CDR2 (germline): SGHTA, FQGNSA. V was pared by 5 bases and J by 1 base, with 7 bases of the junction left unmatched. This CDR3 is built from 15 residues. The CDR3 DNA is TGTGCCAGCAGCCAATCCGGGACTAGGTCCTACGAGCAGTACTTC. Encoded protein: CASSQSGTRSYEQYF.

The CDR3 bases are TGCGCCAGCAGCCTAACAGGGATAGGCAATCAGCCCCAGCATTTT. This translates into CASSLTGIGNQPQHF. The V call is TRBV4-1, the J call TRBJ1-5, with D possibly being TRBD1 (6 bases). This CDR3 has 15 amino acids. Germline V CDR1 and CDR2: MGHRA, YSYEKL. Deletions cut 4 bases from V and 2 bases from J, with 12 bases between.

This chain uses TRBV25-1 with TRBJ2-2; TRBD2 is a possible D gene (5 bases). V lost 3 bases to trimming and J lost 7 bases, with 12 bases between them. Germline V gene data show CDR1 as MGHDK and CDR2 as SYGVNS. The CDR3 length is 14 residues. CDR3 nucleotide sequence: TGTGCCAGCAGTGACTACACAGCGGACGGGGAGCTGTTTTTT. Translated: CASSDYTADGELFF.